The 23 T cell receptor beta chains in this list originate from one sample, sequenced in a study of tumor-infiltrating lymphocytes in primary liver carcinoma. Scientists recovered RNA and DNA together from about 21-30 mg of unsorted bulk tissue. Making TCR beta cDNA involved roughly 0.55 ug total RNA and a constant-region primer. Three nested multiplex PCR rounds, a slightly modified ARM-PCR method, built the TCR beta libraries. In the first two PCR rounds, TRBV1-TRBV30 forward primers were paired with a C-beta reverse primer, and each round lasted about 9 cycles. TCRdb fed the multiplex PCR reads into MiXCR, producing one record per CDR3 protein. This table holds more than 50,000 distinct CDR3 sequences, about three quarters found once. The sequencing input was liver tumor tissue from sampling region 2. Subset defined: tumor region T2, inferior pole. Receptors were obtained from a man aged 40-49 years with primary liver carcinoma and hepatitis B virus infection.

About this clonotype itself: A read error is possible here, since a much larger clone lies one base away. The chain carries TRBV7-9 and TRBJ2-3; D may match TRBD1 or TRBD2 (5 bases each). This CDR3 spans 16 amino acids. The germline CDR1 and CDR2 sequences are SEHNR and FQNEAQ (reference sequence). The DNA of the CDR3 is TGTGCCAGCAGCTGGATTGGCCTAGCTAGCACAGGTACGCAGTATTTT. This codes for CASSWIGLASTGTQYF.

This clonotype was seen just once. An end of the junction does not agree with germline; a read error may underlie this. The V gene is TRBV27, the J gene TRBJ1-6, with 8 bases fitting TRBD1. Germline assignment: CDR1 MNHEY and CDR2 SMNVEV (reference sequence). The CDR3 loop spans 14 amino acids. CDR3: CAGSSRDRTSPLHF. The CDR3 DNA follows: TGTGCCGGCAGTAGCCGGGACAGGACTTCACCCCTCCACTTT.

This clonotype appeared a single time. The rearrangement uses TRBV29-1 and TRBJ1-1; D is undetermined. V was pared by 8 bases and J by 7 bases, with 23 bases between. The CDR3 is 14 amino acids. Germline loops: CDR1 SQVTM, CDR2 ANQGSEA. The CDR3 sequence: CSPQNLAREGEAFF. The CDR3 DNA sequence: TGCAGCCCCCAGAACCTGGCCCGGGAGGGTGAAGCTTTCTTT.

Note on this clonotype: A read error may produce the germline difference seen at one junction end. The V gene is TRBV6-6, the J gene TRBJ2-3; 9 positions match TRBD1. CDR1 is MNHNY and CDR2 is SVGAGI in the germline V gene (reference sequence). The CDR3 is 16 amino acids. Here the CDR3 reads CASSYSGQGGADMQYF. CDR3 nucleotide sequence: TGTGCCAGCAGTTACTCGGGACAGGGCGGTGCAGATATGCAGTATTTT.

With regard to this clonotype: In this CDR3 the conserved last residue, phenylalanine or tryptophan, is missing, so a read error is likely. This chain connects TRBV4-1 to TRBJ1-5; maybe TRBD1 (5 bases). Per germline, CDR1 MGHRA and CDR2 YSYEKL. The CDR3 extends over 14 amino acids. V was trimmed by 4 bases and J by 7 bases, leaving 14 bases between them. DNA of the CDR3: TGCGCCAGCAGCCGAGGAGGGGACGGCCAGCCCCAGCATATT. Amino acids: CASSRGGDGQPQHI.

The V gene is TRBV4-1, the J gene TRBJ2-3; a weak D match, TRBD2 (6 bases). Germline CDR1 reads MGHRA; CDR2 reads YSYEKL. The V and J ends lost 1 base and 6 bases respectively, with 14 bases between them. The CDR3 is made up of 15 amino acids. CDR3 amino acids: CASSQGILALDTQYF. The CDR3 DNA is TGCGCCAGCAGCCAAGGTATACTAGCCTTGGATACGCAGTATTTT.

As for this clonotype: A much bigger clone sits one base away, suggesting this may be a read error. This sequence joins TRBV16 and TRBJ1-4; TRBD1 is a possible D gene (6 bases). Germline CDR1 KGHSY, CDR2 FQNENV. The CDR3 runs to 16 residues. CDR3 in DNA: TGTGCCAGCAGCCAACGCCGGACAGCCTCTAATGAAAAACCGTTTTTT. As protein: CASSQRRTASNEKPFF.

CDR3 region: CASNPPGLCVSLTKNIQYF. The DNA for the CDR3 is TGTGCCAGCAATCCACCGGGACTATGCGTCTCACTAACCAAAAACATTCAGTACTTC. The chain couples TRBV6-2 or TRBV6-3 to TRBJ2-4; TRBD2 aligns across 7 bases. V trimming: 7 bases; J trimming: 2 bases; junction bases outside the gene matches: 20. Germline V gives CDR1 MNHEY, CDR2 SVGEGT. This CDR3 has 19 residues.

This clonotype was observed a single time. A much bigger clone sits one base away, suggesting this may be a read error. This chain joins TRBV19 and TRBJ1-1, with 7 bases lining up with TRBD1. The CDR3 has 13 amino acids. CDR1 and CDR2 (germline): LNHDA, SQIVND (reference sequence). V lost 4 bases, J lost 11 bases, and 10 bases stayed unmatched. CDR3 in amino acids: CASSTGTALRAFF. CDR3 sequence (DNA): TGTGCCAGTAGTACCGGGACAGCCTTGAGGGCTTTCTTT.

This clonotype showed up just a few times. A junction boundary mismatches the germline segment, possibly from a read error. V gene TRBV4-2 combines with J gene TRBJ2-7, with 10 bases aligning to TRBD2. The germline V gene has CDR1 LGHNA and CDR2 YNFKEQ. The CDR3 consists of 15 residues. Written as DNA, the CDR3 is TGTGCCATCAGCCAAACAGCGGGAGGGACCTACGAGCAGCACTTC. Translating it yields CAISQTAGGTYEQHF.

On this clonotype itself: A junction boundary mismatches the germline segment, possibly from a read error. This sequence joins TRBV14 and TRBJ1-1; D uncertain. The CDR3 spans 12 residues. The germline V gene has CDR1 SGHDN and CDR2 FVKESK. Here the CDR3 DNA reads TGTGCAAGCAGCCTAGACCGGGGTGAAGCTTTCTTT. It translates to CASSLDRGEAFF.

The V call is TRBV11-2, the J call TRBJ2-5, with D perhaps TRBD1 (5 bases). The CDR3 contains 16 residues. Deletions cut 6 bases from V and 4 bases from J, with 21 bases between. Germline CDR1 SGHAT, CDR2 FQNNGV. Here the CDR3 reads CASRSQGSAHRETQYF. As DNA, the CDR3 is TGTGCCAGCAGATCCCAGGGCTCGGCCCACCGAGAGACCCAGTACTTC.

About this clonotype itself: Likely a read error: the CDR3 ends without its conserved phenylalanine or tryptophan. The DNA is left out, because the CDR3 cannot be placed on it with certainty; the CDR3 is given as TCRdb lists it. The chain couples TRBV11-2 to TRBJ2-2; the table names TRBD2, a call not compared with the DNA. Germline CDR1 is SGHAT and CDR2 is FQNNGV. 16 amino acids form the CDR3, both terminal residues included. CDR3 sequence: CASSLLALAGTGELFV.

J is TRBJ2-3 and V is TRBV12-3 or TRBV12-4; D is possibly TRBD2 (6 bases). The CDR3 has 15 amino acids. The germline V and J ends were trimmed by 9 bases and 1 base, with 17 bases remaining between them. CDR3 region: CASSRLSGGTDTQYF. CDR3 DNA: TGTGCCAGTAGCCGACTATCGGGAGGCACAGATACGCAGTATTTT.

By proportion, this clonotype is medium-sized. V is TRBV29-1 and J is TRBJ2-3, with D possibly being TRBD2 (6 bases). Between the trimmed V and J ends, which lost 5 bases and 5 bases, there was a span of 17 bases. Germline CDR1 and CDR2: SQVTM and ANQGSEA. This CDR3 spans 14 amino acids. The CDR3 coding sequence is TGCAGCGTTCTTCTTCCGGGAGTGGTAGATACGCAGTATTTT. This sequence encodes CSVLLPGVVDTQYF.

This clonotype was found many times. The chain is built from TRBV5-1 and TRBJ2-5; 7 nucleotides match TRBD2. Trimming took 1 base from V and 3 from J; bases not matched to a gene: 3. CDR3 length: 14 amino acids. Germline CDR1 SGHRS, CDR2 YFSETQ. The CDR3 region has the DNA TGCGCCAGCAGCTTGAACCTAGCGGAAGAGACCCAGTACTTC. Its protein is CASSLNLAEETQYF.

A word on this clonotype: The conserved closing phenylalanine or tryptophan is absent in this CDR3, likely reflecting a read error. This sequence joins TRBV12-3 or TRBV12-4 and TRBJ2-7; a weak D match, TRBD1 (6 bases). Trimming left V 7 bases short and J 3 bases short, with 13 bases between. The CDR3 has 13 amino acids. Here the CDR3 DNA reads TGTGCCAGCACTCGACAGGAATACTACGAGCAGTACATC. Translating gives CASTRQEYYEQYI.

This clonotype has only a few counts. The junction does not match germline at one end; this may be a read error. V usage is TRBV12-3 or TRBV12-4 and J usage is TRBJ2-1; 11 bases line up with TRBD2. The CDR3 is made up of 14 amino acids. CDR3 coding DNA: TGTGCCGGCCGCGGACTAGCGGGTCCCAATGAACAGTTCTTC. Protein product: CAGRGLAGPNEQFF.

About this clonotype itself: Germline is not matched at one junction end, which may reflect a read error. The chain recombines TRBV12-5 with TRBJ2-2; D might be TRBD1 or TRBD2, each matching 5 bases. This CDR3 contains 16 residues. The germline gives CDR1 LGHNT, CDR2 FRNRAP. CDR3 sequence reads: CASDSPGTTNTGELFF. In DNA form, the CDR3 reads TGTGCTAGTGATTCTCCGGGGACCACGAACACCGGGGAGCTGTTTTTC.

This clonotype was found once. The J gene is TRBJ1-2, the V gene TRBV29-1; no clear D. CDR1 and CDR2 from the germline V gene are SQVTM and ANQGSEA. The CDR3 consists of 9 residues. Trimming took 8 bases from V and 12 from J, leaving 13 bases between them. The CDR3 coding sequence is TGCAGCCCCGGGAGGAACAACACCTTC. Its translation: CSPGRNNTF. The entire variable domain, with the rest obtained from reference TRBV29-1 and TRBJ1-2, is as follows: SAVISQKPSRDICQRGTSLTIQCQVDSQVTMMFWYRQQPGQSLTLIATANQGSEATYESGFVIDKFPISRPNLTFSTLTVSNMSPEDSSIYLCSPGRNNTFGSGTRLTVV.

This clonotype was observed a single time. Sequence at one end of the junction differs from germline and may be a read error. This chain joins TRBV7-4 and TRBJ2-7, with 12 bases aligning to TRBD2. CDR3 size: 19 residues. The germline V gene encodes CDR1 SGHVT and CDR2 SQSDAQ. CDR3 nucleotides: TGTGCCAGCAGCTTAGCTGCACTAGCGGGAGGAGTACAGAACTACGGGCAGTACTTC. Protein product: CASSLAALAGGVQNYGQYF.

A note on this clonotype: The conserved phenylalanine or tryptophan normally closing the CDR3 is absent here, so this likely arose from a read error. The chain recombines TRBV4-1 with TRBJ2-1; 10 bases are shared with TRBD2. Germline CDR1 and CDR2: MGHRA and YSYEKL. The CDR3 sequence is 17 residues long. Trimming took 1 base from V and 4 from J; bases not matched to a gene: 7. The CDR3 DNA reads TGCGCCAGCAGCCAAGGGCCCACTAGCGGGGAGTACAATGAGCAGTTCCTC. Residues: CASSQGPTSGEYNEQFL.

As regards this clonotype: A junction boundary mismatches the germline segment, possibly from a read error. The V and J genes are TRBV7-2 and TRBJ2-3; D perhaps matches TRBD1 (5 bases). CDR1 is SGHTA and CDR2 is FQGNSA in the germline V gene. There are 12 residues in the CDR3. CDR3 DNA: TGTGCCAGCAACTTAAAGGGGGATACGCAGTATTTT. Its translation: CASNLKGDTQYF. The variable domain in full, with the rest retrieved from reference TRBV7-2 and TRBJ2-3, is GAGVSQSPSNKVTEKGKDVELRCDPISGHTALYWYRQSLGQGLEFLIYFQGNSAPDKSGLPSDRFSAERTGGSVSTLTIQRTQQEDSAVYLCASNLKGDTQYFGPGTRLTVL.